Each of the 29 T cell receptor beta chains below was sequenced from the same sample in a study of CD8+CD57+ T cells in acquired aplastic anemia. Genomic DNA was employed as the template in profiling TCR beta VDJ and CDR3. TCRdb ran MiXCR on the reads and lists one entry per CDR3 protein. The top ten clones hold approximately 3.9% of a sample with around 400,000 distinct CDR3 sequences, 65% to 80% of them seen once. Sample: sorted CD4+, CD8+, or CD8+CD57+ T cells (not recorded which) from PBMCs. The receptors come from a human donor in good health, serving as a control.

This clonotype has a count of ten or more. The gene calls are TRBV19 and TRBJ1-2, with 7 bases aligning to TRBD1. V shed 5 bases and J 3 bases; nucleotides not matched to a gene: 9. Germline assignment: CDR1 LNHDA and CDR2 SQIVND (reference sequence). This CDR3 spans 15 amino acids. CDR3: CASSSFTGTDYGYTF. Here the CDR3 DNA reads TGTGCCAGTAGTTCTTTCACCGGGACAGACTATGGCTACACCTTC.

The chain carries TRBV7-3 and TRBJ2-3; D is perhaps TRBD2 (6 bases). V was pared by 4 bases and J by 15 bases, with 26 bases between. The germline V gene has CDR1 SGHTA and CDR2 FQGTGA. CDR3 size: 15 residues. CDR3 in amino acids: CASSWDLVSEQYFYF. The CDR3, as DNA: TGTGCCAGCAGCTGGGACTTAGTATCCGAACAGTACTTCTATTTT. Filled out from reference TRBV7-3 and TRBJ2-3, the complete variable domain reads GAGVSQTPSNKVTEKGKYVELRCDPISGHTALYWYRQSLGQGPEFLIYFQGTGAADDSGLPNDRFFAVRPEGSVSTLKIQRTERGDSAVYLCASSWDLVSEQYFYFGPGTRLTVL.

This CDR3 reads CASSDTGYRAFF. In nucleotides, the CDR3 is TGTGCCAGCAGTGATACAGGATATAGAGCTTTCTTT. V is TRBV7-2 and J is TRBJ1-1, with D possibly being TRBD1 (5 bases). The germline V and J ends were trimmed by 6 bases and 10 bases, with 15 bases remaining between them. CDR1 and CDR2 (germline): SGHTA, FQGNSA. This CDR3 is built from 12 residues.

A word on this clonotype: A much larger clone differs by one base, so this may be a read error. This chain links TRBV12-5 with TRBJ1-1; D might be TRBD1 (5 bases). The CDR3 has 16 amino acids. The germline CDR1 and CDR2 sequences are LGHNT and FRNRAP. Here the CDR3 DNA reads TGTGTTAGTGGTTTGGTGACTCAGGGAGTAGGCACTGAAGCTTTCTTT. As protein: CVSGLVTQGVGTEAFF.

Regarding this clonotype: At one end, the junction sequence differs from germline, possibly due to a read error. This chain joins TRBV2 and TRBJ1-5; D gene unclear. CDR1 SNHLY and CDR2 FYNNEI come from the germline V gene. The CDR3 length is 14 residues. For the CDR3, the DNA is TGTGCCAGCACCCGATGGGATGGCACTCGGCCCCAGCACTTT. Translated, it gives CASTRWDGTRPQHF. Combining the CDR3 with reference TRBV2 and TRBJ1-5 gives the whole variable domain EPEVTQTPSHQVTQMGQEVILRCVPISNHLYFYWYRQILGQKVEFLVSFYNNEISEKSEIFDDQFSVERPDGSNFTLKIRSTKLEDSAMYFCASTRWDGTRPQHFGDGTRLSIL.

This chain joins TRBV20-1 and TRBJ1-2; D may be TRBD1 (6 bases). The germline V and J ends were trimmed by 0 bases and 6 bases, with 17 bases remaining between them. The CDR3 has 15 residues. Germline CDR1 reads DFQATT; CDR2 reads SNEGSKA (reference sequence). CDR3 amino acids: CSARDPQRGEDGYTF. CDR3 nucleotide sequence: TGCAGTGCTAGAGATCCCCAGAGGGGGGAAGATGGCTACACCTTC.

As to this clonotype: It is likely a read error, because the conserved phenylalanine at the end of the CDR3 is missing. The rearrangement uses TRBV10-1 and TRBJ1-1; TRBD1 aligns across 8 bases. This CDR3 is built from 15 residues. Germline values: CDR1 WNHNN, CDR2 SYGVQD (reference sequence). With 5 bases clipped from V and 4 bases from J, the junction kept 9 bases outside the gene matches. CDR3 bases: TGCGCCAGCAGTAAATACAGGGGGGGCAGCACTGAAGCTTTCTCT. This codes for CASSKYRGGSTEAFS.

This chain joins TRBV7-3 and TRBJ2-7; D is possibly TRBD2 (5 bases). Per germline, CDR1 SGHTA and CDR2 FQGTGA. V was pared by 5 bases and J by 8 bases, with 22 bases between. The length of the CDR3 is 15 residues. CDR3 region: CASSEGAAVLYQQYF. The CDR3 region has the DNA TGTGCCAGCAGCGAGGGCGCAGCTGTATTATATCAGCAGTACTTC.

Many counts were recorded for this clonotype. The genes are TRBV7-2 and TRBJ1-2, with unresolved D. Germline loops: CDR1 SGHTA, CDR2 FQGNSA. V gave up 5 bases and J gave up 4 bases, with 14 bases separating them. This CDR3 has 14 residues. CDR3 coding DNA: TGTGCCAGCAGCACAGACCCGACTACCTATGGCTACACCTTC. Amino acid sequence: CASSTDPTTYGYTF.

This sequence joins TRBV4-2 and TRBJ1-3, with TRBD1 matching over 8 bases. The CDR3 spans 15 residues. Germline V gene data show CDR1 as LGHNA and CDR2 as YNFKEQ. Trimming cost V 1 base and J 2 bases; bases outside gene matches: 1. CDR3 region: CASSQGGQAGNTIYF. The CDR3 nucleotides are TGTGCCAGCAGCCAAGGGGGACAGGCTGGAAACACCATATATTTT.

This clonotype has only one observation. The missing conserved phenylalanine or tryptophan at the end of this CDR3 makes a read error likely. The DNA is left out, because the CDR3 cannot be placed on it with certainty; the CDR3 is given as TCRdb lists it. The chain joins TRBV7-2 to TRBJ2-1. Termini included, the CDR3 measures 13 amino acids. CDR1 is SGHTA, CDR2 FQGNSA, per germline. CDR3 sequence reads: CASSLSVQINQLQ.

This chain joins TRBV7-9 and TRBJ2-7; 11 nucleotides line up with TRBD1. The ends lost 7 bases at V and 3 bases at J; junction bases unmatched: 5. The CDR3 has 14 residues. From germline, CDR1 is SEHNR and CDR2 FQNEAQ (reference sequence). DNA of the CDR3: TGTGCCAGCATCCCGGGACAGGGGGGCTACGAGCAGTACTTC. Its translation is CASIPGQGGYEQYF.

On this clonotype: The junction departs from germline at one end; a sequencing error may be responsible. Here the CDR3 reads CASSFRSGGAGYTF. Here the CDR3 DNA reads TGTGCCAGCAGTTTTAGAAGCGGGGGCGCTGGCTACACCTTC. The chain combines TRBV5-1 with TRBJ1-2, with D possibly matching TRBD1 (6 bases). This CDR3 contains 14 residues. Germline assignment: CDR1 SGHRS and CDR2 YFSETQ. Variable domain in full (rest from reference TRBV5-1 and TRBJ1-2): KAGVTQTPRYLIKTRGQQVTLSCSPISGHRSVSWYQQTPGQGLQFLFEYFSETQRNKGNFPGRFSGRQFSNSRSEMNVSTLELGDSALYLCASSFRSGGAGYTFGSGTRLTVV.

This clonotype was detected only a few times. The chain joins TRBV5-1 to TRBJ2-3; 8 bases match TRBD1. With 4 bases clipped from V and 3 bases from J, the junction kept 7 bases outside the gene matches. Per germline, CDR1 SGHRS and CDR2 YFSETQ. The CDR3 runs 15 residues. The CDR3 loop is CASSTGQVGTDTQYF. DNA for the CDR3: TGCGCCAGCAGCACGGGACAGGTTGGGACAGATACGCAGTATTTT. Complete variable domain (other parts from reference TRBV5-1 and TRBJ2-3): KAGVTQTPRYLIKTRGQQVTLSCSPISGHRSVSWYQQTPGQGLQFLFEYFSETQRNKGNFPGRFSGRQFSNSRSEMNVSTLELGDSALYLCASSTGQVGTDTQYFGPGTRLTVL.

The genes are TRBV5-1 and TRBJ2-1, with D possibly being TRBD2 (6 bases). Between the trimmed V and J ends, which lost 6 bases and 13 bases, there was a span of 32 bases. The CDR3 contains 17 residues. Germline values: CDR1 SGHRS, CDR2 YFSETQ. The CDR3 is CASKTVSGTEAFFGQFF. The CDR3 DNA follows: TGCGCCAGCAAAACGGTTTCGGGGACTGAAGCCTTCTTTGGACAGTTCTTC.

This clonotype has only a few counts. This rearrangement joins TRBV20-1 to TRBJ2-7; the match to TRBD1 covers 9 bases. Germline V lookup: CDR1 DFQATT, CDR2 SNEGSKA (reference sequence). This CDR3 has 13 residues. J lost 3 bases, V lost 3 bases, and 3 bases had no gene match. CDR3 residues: CSARGQGGYEQYF. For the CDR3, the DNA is TGCAGTGCTAGGGGACAGGGTGGCTACGAGCAGTACTTC.

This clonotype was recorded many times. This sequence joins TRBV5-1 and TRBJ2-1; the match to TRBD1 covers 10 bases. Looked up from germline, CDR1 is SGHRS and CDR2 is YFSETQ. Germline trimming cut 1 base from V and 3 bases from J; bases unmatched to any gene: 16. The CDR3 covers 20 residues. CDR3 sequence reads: CASSLWRGQGSRGYYNEQFF. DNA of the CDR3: TGCGCCAGCAGCTTGTGGAGGGGACAGGGGTCGCGGGGTTACTACAATGAGCAGTTCTTC.

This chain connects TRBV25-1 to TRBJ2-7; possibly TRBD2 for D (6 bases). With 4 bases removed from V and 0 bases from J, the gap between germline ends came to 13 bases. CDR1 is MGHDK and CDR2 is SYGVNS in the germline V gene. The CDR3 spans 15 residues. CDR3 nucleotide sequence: TGTGCCAGCAGTGCCTGGGGGAGGAGCTCCTACGAGCAGTACTTC. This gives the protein CASSAWGRSSYEQYF.

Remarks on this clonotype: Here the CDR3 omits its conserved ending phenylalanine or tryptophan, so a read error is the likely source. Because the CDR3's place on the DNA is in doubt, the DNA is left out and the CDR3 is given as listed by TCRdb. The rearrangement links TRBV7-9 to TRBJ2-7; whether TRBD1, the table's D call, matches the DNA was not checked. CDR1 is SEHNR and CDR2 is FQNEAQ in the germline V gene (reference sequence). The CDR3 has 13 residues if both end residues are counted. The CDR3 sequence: CASSLAGGTVGEL.

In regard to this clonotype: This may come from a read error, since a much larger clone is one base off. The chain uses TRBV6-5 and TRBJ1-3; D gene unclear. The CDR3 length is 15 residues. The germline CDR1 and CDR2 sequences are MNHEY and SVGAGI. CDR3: CASSYSRSSGNTTYF. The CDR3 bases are TGTGCCAGCAGTTACTCCAGGAGCTCTGGAAACACCACATATTTT.

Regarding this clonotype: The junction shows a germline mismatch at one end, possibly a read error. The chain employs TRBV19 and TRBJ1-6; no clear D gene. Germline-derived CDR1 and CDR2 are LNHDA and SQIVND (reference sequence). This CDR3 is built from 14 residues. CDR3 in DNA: TGCGCCAGCAGCCCAAGACCGAACAATGCACCGCTCCACTTT. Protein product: CASSPRPNNAPLHF. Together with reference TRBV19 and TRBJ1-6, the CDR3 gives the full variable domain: DGGITQSPKYLFRKEGQNVTLSCEQNLNHDAMYWYRQDPGQGLRLIYYSQIVNDFQKGDIAEGYSVSREKKESFPLTVTSAQKNPTAFYLCASSPRPNNAPLHFGNGTRLTVT.

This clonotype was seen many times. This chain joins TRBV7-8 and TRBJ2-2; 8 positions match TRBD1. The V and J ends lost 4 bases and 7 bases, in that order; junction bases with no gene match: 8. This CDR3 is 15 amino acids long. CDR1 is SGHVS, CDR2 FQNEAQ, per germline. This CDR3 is CASSSLTGGNGELFF. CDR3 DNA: TGTGCCAGCAGCTCCCTTACAGGGGGAAACGGGGAGCTGTTTTTT.

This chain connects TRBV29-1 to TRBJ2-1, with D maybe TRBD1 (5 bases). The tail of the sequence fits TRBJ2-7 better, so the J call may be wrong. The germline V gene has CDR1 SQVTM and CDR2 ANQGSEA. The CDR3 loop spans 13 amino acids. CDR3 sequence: CSGLGQRGNEQYF. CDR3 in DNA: TGCAGCGGGCTGGGGCAGCGCGGAAACGAGCAGTACTTC.

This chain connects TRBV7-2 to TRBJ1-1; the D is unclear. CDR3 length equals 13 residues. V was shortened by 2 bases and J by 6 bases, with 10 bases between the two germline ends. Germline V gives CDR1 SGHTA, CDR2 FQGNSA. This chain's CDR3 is CASSLSPVAEAFF. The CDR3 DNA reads TGTGCCAGCAGCTTATCGCCAGTGGCTGAAGCTTTCTTT.

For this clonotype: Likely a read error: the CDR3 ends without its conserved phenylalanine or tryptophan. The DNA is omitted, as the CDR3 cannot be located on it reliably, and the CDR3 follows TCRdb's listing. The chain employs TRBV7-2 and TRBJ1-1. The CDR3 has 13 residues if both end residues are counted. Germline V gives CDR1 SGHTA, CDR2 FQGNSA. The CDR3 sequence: CASSRAGASSTDT.

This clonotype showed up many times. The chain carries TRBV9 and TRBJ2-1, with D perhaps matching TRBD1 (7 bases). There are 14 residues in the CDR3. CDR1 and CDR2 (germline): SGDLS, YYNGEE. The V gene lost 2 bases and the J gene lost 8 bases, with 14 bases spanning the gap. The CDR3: CASSVRGAGYEQFF. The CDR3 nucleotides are TGTGCCAGCAGCGTCAGGGGGGCAGGGTATGAGCAGTTCTTC.

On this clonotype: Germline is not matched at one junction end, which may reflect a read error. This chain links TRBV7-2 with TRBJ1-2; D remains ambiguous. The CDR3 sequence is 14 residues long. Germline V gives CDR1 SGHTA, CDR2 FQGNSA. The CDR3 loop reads CASSRPSTDTEYIF. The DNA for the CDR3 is TGTGCCAGCAGCCGACCGAGCACAGATACGGAGTACATCTTC.

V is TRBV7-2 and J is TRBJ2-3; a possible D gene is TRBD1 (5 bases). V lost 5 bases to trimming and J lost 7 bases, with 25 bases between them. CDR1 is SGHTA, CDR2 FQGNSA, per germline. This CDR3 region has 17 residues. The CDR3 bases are TGTGCCAGCAGCCAAGAGACAGAAAGGCTGAATAAACATACGCAGTATTTT. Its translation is CASSQETERLNKHTQYF.

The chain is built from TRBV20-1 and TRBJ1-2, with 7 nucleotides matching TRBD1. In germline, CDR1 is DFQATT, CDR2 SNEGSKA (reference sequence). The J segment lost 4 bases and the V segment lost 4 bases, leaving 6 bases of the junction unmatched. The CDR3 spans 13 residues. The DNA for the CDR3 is TGCAGTGCTATACCGACAGGGCCCTATGGCTACACCTTC. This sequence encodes CSAIPTGPYGYTF.